These 19 T cell receptor beta chains were sequenced from one sample in a study of cytomegalovirus exposure and HLA in healthy donors. TCRdb's copy holds only in-frame clones and misses some; the assay was immunoSEQ multiplex PCR. Of a few hundred thousand clones listed, roughly 87% are singletons. Material for sequencing was PBMCs. The receptor source for this set is a man younger than 30 in good health and CMV-seropositive.

CDR3: CASISRTGLLPGGYTF. The CDR3 bases are TGTGCCAGCATAAGTAGGACAGGACTCCTACCGGGCGGCTACACCTTC. The chain recombines TRBV28 with TRBJ1-2, with 7 bases identical to TRBD1. This CDR3 is built from 16 residues. CDR1 is MDHEN, CDR2 SYDVKM, per germline. V trimming: 7 bases; J trimming: 8 bases; junction bases outside the gene matches: 19.

The CDR3 DNA reads TGTGCCAGCTCACCCCTCGGTGTCCAAGAGACCCAGTACTTC. This encodes CASSPLGVQETQYF. The rearrangement joins TRBV18 to TRBJ2-5; D is unresolved. The germline CDR1 and CDR2 sequences are KGHSH and LQKENI. The V end lost 3 bases, the J end lost 1 base, and 9 bases lay between the germline ends. The CDR3 sequence is 14 residues long.

This clone was recorded once. The chain employs TRBV19 and TRBJ2-1; weak D call: TRBD2 (5 bases). V dropped 2 bases and J dropped 7 bases, with 12 bases sitting between them. The CDR3 contains 14 residues. Germline assignment: CDR1 LNHDA and CDR2 SQIVND (reference sequence). DNA of the CDR3: TGTGCCAGTAGTATATGGGCTAGCACGAATGAGCAGTTCTTC. Translated: CASSIWASTNEQFF. Full variable domain (rest looked up from reference TRBV19 and TRBJ2-1): DGGITQSPKYLFRKEGQNVTLSCEQNLNHDAMYWYRQDPGQGLRLIYYSQIVNDFQKGDIAEGYSVSREKKESFPLTVTSAQKNPTAFYLCASSIWASTNEQFFGPGTRLTVL.

This chain joins TRBV6-1 and TRBJ2-7; tentatively, D is TRBD1 (6 bases). Germline V gene sequence: CDR1 MNHNS, CDR2 SASEGT. Trimming left V 5 bases short and J 3 bases short, with 14 bases between. There are 14 residues in the CDR3. CDR3 nucleotide sequence: TGTGCCAGCAGTAAACCAGACAGGTACTACGAGCAGTACTTC. It codes for CASSKPDRYYEQYF.

This rearrangement joins TRBV10-2 to TRBJ1-5, with a possible D match to TRBD1 (6 bases). The CDR3 contains 14 residues. From germline, CDR1 is WSHSY and CDR2 SAAADI. V was cut by 2 bases and J by 6 bases, with 11 bases left in between. In DNA form, the CDR3 reads TGCGCCAGCAGTGAGACAGACAGGAGTCAGCCCCAGCATTTT. Its translation: CASSETDRSQPQHF.

This sequence joins TRBV27 and TRBJ1-1; D not resolved. V was clipped by 1 base and J by 1 base, with 10 bases between them. Germline lookup yields CDR1 MNHEY and CDR2 SMNVEV (reference sequence). The CDR3 sequence is 15 residues long. CDR3 residues: CASSLWKGSNTEAFF. DNA of the CDR3: TGTGCCAGCAGTTTATGGAAGGGTTCGAACACTGAAGCTTTCTTT.

V gene TRBV6-1 combines with J gene TRBJ1-4; no reliable D call. The V end was cut by 7 bases, the J end by 8 bases, with 14 bases between. This CDR3 contains 13 residues. The germline CDR1 and CDR2 sequences are MNHNS and SASEGT. This CDR3 is CASNPGRGEKLFF. The CDR3 DNA sequence: TGTGCCAGCAATCCGGGCAGAGGGGAAAAACTGTTTTTT.

The chain employs TRBV2 and TRBJ2-7; D not certain. Trimming took 6 bases from V and 7 from J, leaving 10 bases between them. The CDR3 spans 11 residues. Germline V lookup: CDR1 SNHLY, CDR2 FYNNEI. The CDR3 loop reads CASSPQWEQYF. CDR3 coding DNA: TGTGCCAGCAGCCCTCAATGGGAGCAGTACTTC. Drawing the rest from reference TRBV2 and TRBJ2-7, the complete variable domain is EPEVTQTPSHQVTQMGQEVILRCVPISNHLYFYWYRQILGQKVEFLVSFYNNEISEKSEIFDDQFSVERPDGSNFTLKIRSTKLEDSAMYFCASSPQWEQYFGPGTRLTVT.

V is TRBV7-9 and J is TRBJ2-7; 10 positions match TRBD1. This CDR3 contains 13 residues. The V gene end was trimmed by 2 bases and the J gene end by 12 bases; junction bases not matched to a gene: 7. From germline, CDR1 is SEHNR and CDR2 FQNEAQ (reference sequence). The CDR3 DNA reads as TGTGCCAGCAGCTTACTGGGGGGACAGGGGCCGTACTTC. It translates to CASSLLGGQGPYF.

The CDR3 DNA sequence: TGTGCCAGCAATCGGGCGGGACTGGGAGGAGAGACCCAGTACTTC. Encoded protein: CASNRAGLGGETQYF. V and J are TRBV2 and TRBJ2-5, with TRBD2 as a possible D gene (6 bases). The CDR3 totals 15 residues. Germline-derived CDR1 and CDR2 are SNHLY and FYNNEI. The germline V and J ends were trimmed by 7 bases and 4 bases, with 19 bases remaining between them.

V gene TRBV30 combines with J gene TRBJ1-5; no clear D. Per germline, CDR1 GTSNPN and CDR2 SVGIG (reference sequence). The CDR3 has 13 residues. Between the trimmed V and J ends, which lost 2 bases and 8 bases, there was a span of 13 bases. The CDR3 loop is CAWSPSRREPQHF. CDR3 sequence (DNA): TGTGCCTGGAGTCCCTCGAGACGGGAGCCCCAGCATTTT.

This clone was observed a handful of times. The rearrangement links TRBV7-8 to TRBJ2-5; D possibly uses TRBD1 or TRBD2 (6 bases each). V lost 0 bases to trimming and J lost 5 bases, with 13 bases between them. CDR1 SGHVS and CDR2 FQNEAQ come from the germline V gene. The CDR3 totals 15 residues. The CDR3 nucleotides read TGTGCCAGCAGCTTAGCGAAGGGGGGCGGGGAGACCCAGTACTTC. Its protein is CASSLAKGGGETQYF.

The chain uses TRBV4-3 and TRBJ2-5, with D possibly being TRBD2 (5 bases). Trimming cost V 4 bases and J 5 bases, with 11 bases left between them. CDR3 length: 13 residues. The germline CDR1 and CDR2 sequences are LGHNA and YSLEER. The CDR3 coding sequence is TGCGCCAGCAGCCTCGGGAATCGCGAGACCCAGTACTTC. Encoded protein: CASSLGNRETQYF.

The chain couples TRBV4-1 to TRBJ2-3; no clear D. This CDR3 spans 14 amino acids. Germline CDR1 MGHRA, CDR2 YSYEKL. Between the trimmed V and J ends, which lost 1 base and 7 bases, there was a span of 12 bases. The CDR3 coding sequence is TGCGCCAGCAGCCAAGTGGAAGTTGGCTATACGCAGTATTTT. The encoded protein is CASSQVEVGYTQYF.

The genes are TRBV28 and TRBJ1-1; D remains unclear. The CDR3 is 12 residues long. The ends were cut back, 6 bases at V and 1 base at J, with 6 bases in the middle. Germline CDR1 and CDR2: MDHEN and SYDVKM. The CDR3 sequence is CASRLSNTEAFF. In DNA form, the CDR3 reads TGTGCCAGCAGGCTATCGAACACTGAAGCTTTCTTT.

This clone was found a few times. The chain has TRBV9 and TRBJ2-3; D call uncertain. The CDR3 sequence is 14 residues long. Germline CDR1 reads SGDLS; CDR2 reads YYNGEE. The V end lost 4 bases, the J end lost 5 bases, and 14 bases lay between the germline ends. The DNA for the CDR3 is TGTGCCAGCAGCACCCGGACCTCCGTAGATACGCAGTATTTT. This sequence encodes CASSTRTSVDTQYF.

This chain joins TRBV28 and TRBJ2-5; D remains unclear. Germline CDR1 is MDHEN and CDR2 is SYDVKM. This CDR3 is built from 13 residues. The V and J ends lost 8 bases and 4 bases respectively, with 14 bases between them. The CDR3 nucleotides are TGTGCCAGCGGGCTAGGTACGCGAGAGACCCAGTACTTC. Translating gives CASGLGTRETQYF. Using reference TRBV28 and TRBJ2-5 for the parts outside the CDR3, the full variable domain is DVKVTQSSRYLVKRTGEKVFLECVQDMDHENMFWYRQDPGLGLRLIYFSYDVKMKEKGDIPEGYSVSREKKERFSLILESASTNQTSMYLCASGLGTRETQYFGPGTRLLVL.

This chain joins TRBV27 and TRBJ2-7, with 14 bases that match TRBD2. The CDR3 is made up of 19 amino acids. V dropped 5 bases and J dropped 3; count of bases not matched to a gene: 15. Per germline, CDR1 MNHEY and CDR2 SMNVEV (reference sequence). CDR3 DNA: TGTGCCAGCAGTAGACTAGCGGGAGGGCCAGAGGGGAGCTTCTACGAGCAGTACTTC. Protein: CASSRLAGGPEGSFYEQYF.

The V call is TRBV12-1, the J call TRBJ2-7; TRBD2 is the table's D call and was not checked against the DNA. TRBV12-1 is an annotated pseudogene. The CDR3 is 16 residues long. The CDR3 DNA follows: TGTGCCAGCAGCTGCCCCGGGACTAGCGGACCGTACGAGCAGTACTTC. It encodes CASSCPGTSGPYEQYF.